Listed below are T cell receptor beta chains from one sample, sequenced in a study of human T cells and chemical hapten exposure. From the RACE reads, TCRdb called clonotypes with MiXCR, one entry per CDR3 protein. The sample shows about 200,000 distinct CDR3 sequences, 20% to 25% of them seen only once. This specimen was whole blood, taken in connection with sensitization to the hapten diphenylcyclopropenone (DPC). Source of these receptors: a woman between 35 and 50 years old with alopecia areata. Some clones in this sample may be carry-over from other donors' samples. Both conserved end residues are part of each CDR3. Fields, in order: D gene, J gene, V gene, clone size, CDR3 protein, CDR3 DNA. D genes are given only for firm matches. Size is omitted from some rows. Given values are once, few, many or a class for expanded clones.

>.|TRBJ2-3|TRBV6-1|.
CASSTYTQYF
TGTGCCAGCAGCACTTATACGCAGTATTTT
>.|TRBJ1-5|TRBV27|.
CASSLKGNGQPQHF
TGTGCCAGCAGTTTAAAGGGGAATGGTCAGCCCCAGCATTTT
>TRBD1|TRBJ2-7|TRBV29-1|many
CSVRDRGGPYEQYF
TGCAGCGTCAGGGACAGGGGAGGGCCCTACGAGCAGTACTTC
>.|TRBJ2-2|TRBV7-3|few
CASSSYQRGELFF
TGTGCCAGCAGCTCCTATCAGCGCGGGGAGCTGTTTTTT
>.|TRBJ2-1|TRBV7-2|many
CASSSRGAGINEQFF
TGTGCCAGCAGCAGCCGGGGGGCAGGGATCAATGAGCAGTTCTTC
>TRBD1|TRBJ2-7|TRBV5-1|.
CASSLRDRTPREQYF
TGCGCCAGCAGCCTCCGGGACAGGACCCCCCGCGAGCAGTACTTC
>.|TRBJ1-2|TRBV7-2|few
CASSLAFPPHGYTF
TGTGCCAGCAGCTTAGCGTTTCCCCCCCATGGCTACACCTTC
>TRBD2|TRBJ2-1|TRBV12-3/TRBV12-4|.
CASSNGGSSYNEQFF
TGTGCCAGCAGCAATGGCGGGAGCTCCTACAATGAGCAGTTCTTC
>.|TRBJ2-3|TRBV7-2|.
CASGRGPSDTQYF
TGTGCCAGTGGTCGGGGGCCGTCAGATACGCAGTATTTT
>.|TRBJ1-6|TRBV20-1|.
CSARDGGGMGSPLHF
TGCAGTGCTAGAGATGGCGGGGGTATGGGATCACCCCTCCACTTT
>.|TRBJ1-3|TRBV7-2|.
CASSLRSRATGNTIYF
TGTGCCAGCAGCTTACGAAGTAGGGCAACTGGAAACACCATATATTTT
>TRBD1|TRBJ1-5|TRBV6-1|.
CGVHLGTGGNQPQHF
TGTGGCGTGCATCTAGGGACAGGGGGCAATCAGCCCCAGCATTTT
>.|TRBJ1-6|TRBV7-2|.
CASSLVRSSPLHF
TGTGCCAGCAGCTTAGTCAGGTCTTCACCCCTCCACTTT
>TRBD1|TRBJ2-7|TRBV6-5|few
CASKGTQGGQYF
TGTGCCAGCAAGGGGACACAGGGGGGGCAGTACTTC
>.|TRBJ2-7|TRBV7-2|few
CASSLFGSGEQYF
TGTGCCAGCAGCTTATTCGGGAGCGGCGAGCAGTACTTC
>.|TRBJ2-5|TRBV29-1|.
CSVVRTEETQYF
TGCAGCGTTGTTAGGACAGAAGAGACCCAGTACTTC
>.|TRBJ1-2|TRBV20-1|.
CSARDQGDGYTF
TGCAGTGCTAGAGATCAAGGGGATGGCTACACCTTC
>.|TRBJ1-4|TRBV28|.
CASSVGGKPNEKLFF
TGTGCCAGCAGCGTAGGGGGGAAGCCTAATGAAAAACTGTTTTTT
>.|TRBJ2-3|TRBV10-3|.
CAISDHGGTDTQYF
TGTGCCATCAGTGATCATGGGGGCACAGATACGCAGTATTTT
>TRBD1|TRBJ2-7|TRBV6-2/TRBV6-3|.
CASSYPPDRISYEQYF
TGTGCCAGCAGTTACCCGCCGGACAGGATCTCCTACGAGCAGTACTTC
>.|TRBJ1-1|TRBV20-1|many
CSAPPGPGTEAFF
TGCAGTGCCCCCCCGGGGCCCGGCACTGAAGCTTTCTTT
>.|TRBJ2-5|TRBV20-1|.
CSARAASSKTQYF
TGCAGTGCTAGAGCCGCTAGCTCGAAGACCCAGTACTTC
>.|TRBJ1-2|TRBV29-1|.
CSVARGEGGYTF
TGCAGCGTGGCGCGGGGGGAGGGTGGCTACACCTTC
>.|TRBJ1-1|TRBV28|many
CASSWTGGNTEAFF
TGTGCCAGCAGTTGGACGGGGGGGAACACTGAAGCTTTCTTT
>TRBD2|TRBJ2-1|TRBV20-1|.
CSASLRAGAYNEQFF
TGCAGTGCTAGTCTTCGGGCGGGAGCATACAATGAGCAGTTCTTC
>TRBD1|TRBJ2-7|TRBV6-6|.
CASRKGTGGYEQYF
TGTGCCAGCAGGAAAGGGACAGGGGGGTACGAGCAGTACTTC
>.|TRBJ2-7|TRBV20-1|.
CSAHPPTEEQYF
TGCAGTGCCCATCCCCCTACGGAGGAGCAGTACTTC
>.|TRBJ2-7|TRBV12-3/TRBV12-4|many
CASTMTWRPNPAPSSYEQYF
TGTGCCAGCACCATGACGTGGCGGCCTAATCCGGCCCCGAGCTCCTACGAGCAGTACTTC
>.|TRBJ1-2|TRBV28|few
CATLRAAGENYGYTF
TGTGCCACCCTCAGGGCGGCCGGGGAAAACTATGGCTACACCTTC
>TRBD1|TRBJ1-2|TRBV20-1|few
CSAVTGVSYGYTF
TGCAGTGCCGTAACAGGGGTTTCCTATGGCTACACCTTC